The following is a T cell receptor beta chain sequence with its context. The antigen is unknown. The amount of total RNA extracted per sample was at least 5.5 micrograms. V was pared by 1 base and J by 9 bases, with 12 bases between. Germline V gene lookup returns CDR1 SEHNR and CDR2 FQNEAQ (reference sequence). This CDR3 spans 13 amino acids. This sample is drawn from a study of blood T cells in healthy people across ages. Study-wide results and limits: Across the age range, TCR beta diversity per million T cells fell in a roughly linear way. A strong correlation was found between TCR beta diversity and the percentage of naive T cells.

Together with a sample-barcoded 5' primer, a J-beta primer mix was included in a second PCR lasting roughly 6 to 12 cycles. TCRdb processed the 5' RACE reads anew with MiXCR; each CDR3 protein has one entry. The sample contains approximately 780,000 distinct CDR3 sequences, around 24% of which appear only once. This sample was also put to use in a study of T cells of mothers and their children.

This chain links TRBV7-9 with TRBJ1-2; D unclear. The origin of this receptor is a boy aged 5-17 years in good health. Sequencing was done on a sample of blood. The CDR3 here is CASSLVEQSSYTF. CDR3 coding DNA: TGTGCCAGCAGCTTAGTAGAACAGAGTAGCTACACCTTC.